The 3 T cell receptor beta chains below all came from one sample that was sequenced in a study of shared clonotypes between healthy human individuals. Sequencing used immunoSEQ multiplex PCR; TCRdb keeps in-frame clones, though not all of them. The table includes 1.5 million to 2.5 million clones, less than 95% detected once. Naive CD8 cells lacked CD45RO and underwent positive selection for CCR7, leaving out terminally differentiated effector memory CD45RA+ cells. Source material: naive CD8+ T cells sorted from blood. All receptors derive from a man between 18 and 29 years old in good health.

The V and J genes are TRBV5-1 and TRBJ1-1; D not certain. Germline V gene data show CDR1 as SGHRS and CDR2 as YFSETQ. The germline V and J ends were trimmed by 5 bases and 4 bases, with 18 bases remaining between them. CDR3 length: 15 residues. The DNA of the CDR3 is TGCGCCAGCAGTTGGGCTAGCCCCTGGGGCACTGAAGCTTTCTTT. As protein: CASSWASPWGTEAFF.

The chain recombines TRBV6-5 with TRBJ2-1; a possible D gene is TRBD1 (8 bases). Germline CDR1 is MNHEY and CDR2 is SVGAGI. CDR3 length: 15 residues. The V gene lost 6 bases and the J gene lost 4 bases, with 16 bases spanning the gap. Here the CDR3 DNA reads TGTGCCAGCAGGCAAACAGGGGGGGTTTACAATGAGCAGTTCTTC. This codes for CASRQTGGVYNEQFF.

The CDR3 region is CASSTRVGNQPQHF. The CDR3 coding sequence is TGTGCCAGCAGTACCAGGGTTGGCAATCAGCCCCAGCATTTT. The chain carries TRBV28 and TRBJ1-5, with D possibly being TRBD1 (5 bases). The germline CDR1 and CDR2 sequences are MDHEN and SYDVKM. The CDR3 sequence is 14 residues long. V lost 5 bases to trimming and J lost 2 bases, with 10 bases between them. Full variable domain (remainder filled in from reference TRBV28 and TRBJ1-5): DVKVTQSSRYLVKRTGEKVFLECVQDMDHENMFWYRQDPGLGLRLIYFSYDVKMKEKGDIPEGYSVSREKKERFSLILESASTNQTSMYLCASSTRVGNQPQHFGDGTRLSIL.